Given below is one T cell receptor beta chain in context. One entry per CDR3 protein results from TCRdb running MiXCR on the PCR reads. This sample yields 15,000 to 20,000 distinct CDR3 sequences, of which 50% are seen a single time; around 22% belongs to the top ten. The CDR3 spans 12 residues. Germline loops: CDR1 SGHVS, CDR2 FQNEAQ. The data were taken from a study of tumor-infiltrating lymphocytes in oesophageal squamous cell carcinoma. The sequence came from a male donor with esophageal squamous cell carcinoma. Material for sequencing was esophageal tumor tissue. V and J are TRBV7-8 and TRBJ2-1; D gene uncertain. The J call is doubtful: the DNA matches TRBJ2-7 better. Here the CDR3 reads CASSRGPYEQYF. CDR3 DNA: TGTGCCAGCAGCAGAGGCCCCTACGAGCAGTACTTC.